This T cell receptor (beta chain) was identified during a study of Ad26.COV2.S vaccination and SARS-CoV-2 variants. The study, taken as a whole, reports: Breadth measured for non-spike TCRs was similar across vaccine and placebo recipients.

Profiled with immunoSEQ multiplex PCR; TCRdb holds only in-frame clones, not every one. The sample carries about 460,000 clones, 70% to 90% recorded once. Germline-derived CDR1 and CDR2 are SGHTA and FQGNSA. The CDR3 runs to 15 residues. Trimming removed 5 bases from V and 2 bases from J; junction bases left unmatched: 9. Regarding treatment: over 15 received Ad26.COV2.S at low or high dose, single or two shots; five or six received placebo; per-sample allocation not given. After the first vaccine or placebo injection, samples were drawn on day 63. Turning to this clone: Its antigen is undetermined.

This TCR was sampled from a person between 18 and 65 years old who received the Ad26.COV2.S COVID-19 vaccine or a placebo. V and J are TRBV7-2 and TRBJ2-7; 7 positions match TRBD2. Specimen: peripheral blood, collected in a trial of Ad26.COV2.S vaccine versus placebo. DNA of the CDR3: TGTGCCAGCAGCCGGACCGGGGGAGGGACCTACGAGCAGTACTTC. Residues: CASSRTGGGTYEQYF.